Presented here are 28 T cell receptor beta chains from one specimen sequenced in a study of neoadjuvant nivolumab and ipilimumab in lung cancer. TCRdb's copy holds only in-frame clones and misses some; the assay was immunoSEQ multiplex PCR. The sample has some 20,000 clones, approximately 79% seen once. The sequencing here drew on tumor tissue, taken after neoadjuvant nivolumab, alone or with ipilimumab, at or shortly before surgery. The receptors come from an adult with non-small cell lung cancer.

This chain connects TRBV15 to TRBJ1-2, with 8 bases identical to TRBD1. The ends lost 6 bases at V and 6 bases at J; junction bases unmatched: 15. This CDR3 has 16 residues. Germline assignment: CDR1 LNHNV and CDR2 YYDKDF (reference sequence). Here the CDR3 reads CATRGDRTLDLDGYTF. The CDR3 nucleotides are TGTGCCACCAGAGGGGACAGGACCCTAGACCTTGATGGCTACACCTTC.

This rearrangement joins TRBV12-5 to TRBJ2-3; tentatively, D is TRBD1 (6 bases). Trimming stripped 6 bases from V and 1 base from J, with 17 bases between. This CDR3 is 16 amino acids long. Germline CDR1 and CDR2: LGHNT and FRNRAP. The CDR3 sequence is CASGPTGQFGTDTQYF. CDR3 DNA sequence: TGTGCTAGTGGGCCGACGGGACAATTTGGCACAGATACGCAGTATTTT.

About this clone: The junction shows a germline mismatch at one end, possibly a read error. The chain links TRBV30 to TRBJ1-1; no firm D call. The germline V gene encodes CDR1 GTSNPN and CDR2 SVGIG (reference sequence). The length of the CDR3 is 13 residues. For the CDR3, the DNA is TGCGCAAGAAGGGAGGCTATGAACACTGAAGCTTTCTTT. The encoded protein is CARREAMNTEAFF.

The chain joins TRBV4-2 to TRBJ2-3; either TRBD1 or TRBD2 may supply D (6 bases each). The CDR3 loop spans 15 amino acids. V was shortened by 4 bases and J by 6 bases, with 17 bases between the two germline ends. Germline V gene lookup returns CDR1 LGHNA and CDR2 YNFKEQ. The CDR3, as DNA: TGTGCCAGCAGCCTGGAGGGGGATACTTTGGATACGCAGTATTTT. This translates into CASSLEGDTLDTQYF.

This CDR3 is CASSRRADPSRPEAFF. CDR3 nucleotides: TGCGCCAGCAGCCGACGAGCGGACCCCTCCCGGCCTGAAGCTTTCTTT. The chain carries TRBV4-3 and TRBJ1-1; D is undetermined. Germline values: CDR1 LGHNA, CDR2 YSLEER. The V end lost 4 bases, the J end lost 6 bases, and 21 bases lay between the germline ends. The CDR3 totals 16 residues.

This clone was counted only a few times. CDR3 sequence reads: CASTTSPPGQAGEKLFF. The CDR3 coding sequence is TGTGCCAGCACCACAAGTCCCCCGGGACAGGCTGGCGAAAAACTGTTTTTT. The chain joins TRBV27 to TRBJ1-4; TRBD1 matches 8 bases. From germline, CDR1 is MNHEY and CDR2 SMNVEV (reference sequence). With V trimmed by 7 bases and J by 8 bases, 18 bases remained unmatched. There are 17 residues in the CDR3.

This sequence joins TRBV9 and TRBJ2-2; possible D gene TRBD1, 6 bases. Germline CDR1 is SGDLS and CDR2 is YYNGEE. The CDR3 contains 15 residues. V was shortened by 5 bases and J by 1 base, with 12 bases between the two germline ends. CDR3 sequence: CASRPPGQNTGELFF. CDR3 nucleotides: TGTGCCAGCAGACCGCCGGGACAGAACACCGGGGAGCTGTTTTTT.

The chain links TRBV9 to TRBJ2-2; tentative D call: TRBD2 (5 bases). Germline values: CDR1 SGDLS, CDR2 YYNGEE. V shed 0 bases and J shed 1 base, with 7 bases lying between them. The CDR3 consists of 15 residues. As DNA, the CDR3 is TGTGCCAGCAGCGTAGGGGCGGGGAACACCGGGGAGCTGTTTTTT. It encodes CASSVGAGNTGELFF.

By its share, this clone is medium-sized. The J gene is TRBJ1-4, the V gene TRBV10-3, with D hard to call. Germline V gene sequence: CDR1 ENHRY, CDR2 SYGVKD. V dropped 5 bases and J dropped 5 bases, with 3 bases sitting between them. There are 11 residues in the CDR3. DNA of the CDR3: TGTGCCATCAGTCAGAATGAAAAACTGTTTTTT. Its protein is CAISQNEKLFF.

The chain has TRBV6-5 and TRBJ2-3; D is ambiguous. CDR1 is MNHEY, CDR2 SVGAGI, per germline. The V and J ends lost 0 bases and 2 bases respectively, with 6 bases between them. The CDR3 length is 14 residues. The chain's CDR3 is CASSYSWFTDTQYF. CDR3 nucleotides: TGTGCCAGCAGTTACTCGTGGTTCACAGATACGCAGTATTTT.

Only a few counts were recorded for this clone. CDR3 nucleotides: TGTGCCAGCAGTCCCCCTTTCGGGGAGCTGTTTTTT. Translation: CASSPPFGELFF. The chain combines TRBV27 with TRBJ2-2; D remains unclear. Trimming removed 5 bases from V and 7 bases from J, with 8 bases in between. From germline, CDR1 is MNHEY and CDR2 SMNVEV (reference sequence). The length of the CDR3 is 12 residues.

The chain is built from TRBV5-1 and TRBJ1-6, with D possibly being TRBD1 (6 bases). The CDR3 loop spans 15 amino acids. Germline V gene data show CDR1 as SGHRS and CDR2 as YFSETQ. Trimming pared 2 bases from V and 6 bases from J, leaving 12 bases between. Here the CDR3 DNA reads TGCGCCAGCAGCTTATGGCAGGGGTCTAATTCACCCCTCCACTTT. Its translation is CASSLWQGSNSPLHF.

CDR3 DNA: TGTGCCACCGAATGGGGGTTGGCCGGGGAGCTGTTTTTT. Residues: CATEWGLAGELFF. The chain recombines TRBV11-2 with TRBJ2-2; D may be TRBD1 or TRBD2 (5 bases each). Germline assignment: CDR1 SGHAT and CDR2 FQNNGV. CDR3 length: 13 residues. Trimming took off 10 bases at V and 6 bases at J, with 15 bases between the two ends.

In its sample, this clone was seen once. The rearrangement joins TRBV12-5 to TRBJ1-2; D is unresolved. CDR3 length equals 14 residues. Germline V gives CDR1 LGHNT, CDR2 FRNRAP. Trimming took off 5 bases at V and 4 bases at J, with 14 bases between the two ends. CDR3 amino acids: CASGLGDPGYGYTF. Written as DNA, the CDR3 is TGTGCTAGTGGTCTGGGTGACCCCGGCTATGGCTACACCTTC.

This chain uses TRBV29-1 with TRBJ1-1; D is unclear. Trimming left V 5 bases short and J 3 bases short, with 10 bases between. Germline CDR1 is SQVTM and CDR2 is ANQGSEA. CDR3 length: 12 amino acids. The CDR3 here is CSVSAGYTEAFF. CDR3 sequence (DNA): TGCAGCGTTTCTGCCGGGTACACTGAAGCTTTCTTT.

V is TRBV4-3 and J is TRBJ1-2; D not resolved. This CDR3 contains 15 residues. V was trimmed by 4 bases and J by 4 bases, leaving 16 bases between them. The V gene's germline CDR1 is LGHNA and CDR2 YSLEER. Here the CDR3 reads CASSPIFAAGYGYTF. The DNA for the CDR3 is TGCGCCAGCAGCCCCATCTTCGCCGCGGGCTATGGCTACACCTTC.

By frequency in the sample, this clone is medium-sized. The chain joins TRBV2 to TRBJ1-5, with D hard to call. V shed 6 bases and J shed 2 bases, with 2 bases lying between them. CDR3 length equals 11 residues. Germline CDR1 SNHLY, CDR2 FYNNEI. The CDR3 loop is CASRGNQPQHF. CDR3 nucleotides: TGTGCCAGCAGGGGCAATCAGCCCCAGCATTTT.

This clone was picked up a small number of times. This chain uses TRBV11-2 with TRBJ1-4; D is unclear. CDR1 and CDR2 (germline): SGHAT, FQNNGV. V lost 0 bases, J lost 14 bases, and 13 bases lay in between. This CDR3 has 13 amino acids. Written as DNA, the CDR3 is TGTGCCAGCAGCTTAGATCTCCGGGGAGTTCTGTTTTTT. This gives the protein CASSLDLRGVLFF.

CDR3 nucleotides: TGTGCCAGCAGCTTGCATGAGCAGTTCTTC. Translated, it gives CASSLHEQFF. The V and J genes are TRBV5-5 and TRBJ2-1; the D is unclear. CDR1 and CDR2 from the germline V gene are SGHKS and YYEKEE (reference sequence). The CDR3 loop spans 10 amino acids. The germline V and J ends were trimmed by 1 base and 8 bases, with 1 base remaining between them.

The chain links TRBV30 to TRBJ1-2, with D possibly matching TRBD1 (6 bases). V lost 2 bases and J 8 bases, leaving 12 bases between the germline ends. The CDR3 consists of 12 residues. CDR1 and CDR2 from the germline V gene are GTSNPN and SVGIG (reference sequence). CDR3 sequence reads: CAWSRQAGGYTF. The DNA for the CDR3 is TGTGCCTGGAGTCGACAGGCGGGGGGCTACACCTTC.

This chain's CDR3 is CASSDRVPSYEQYF. In nucleotides, the CDR3 is TGTGCCAGCAGTGACCGGGTCCCCTCCTACGAGCAGTACTTC. This chain connects TRBV2 to TRBJ2-7; D is undetermined. The CDR3 is made up of 14 amino acids. Trimming removed 3 bases at V and 0 bases at J, with 9 bases between. Germline V gene lookup returns CDR1 SNHLY and CDR2 FYNNEI.

The chain combines TRBV18 with TRBJ1-1; D is unresolved. Germline V CDR1 and CDR2: KGHSH, LQKENI. CDR3 length: 12 amino acids. Trimming cost V 6 bases and J 2 bases, with 7 bases left between them. CDR3 region: CASSLLNTEAFF. In nucleotides, the CDR3 is TGTGCCAGCTCGCTCCTAAACACTGAAGCTTTCTTT.

V and J are TRBV5-1 and TRBJ1-1, with D tentatively TRBD1 (5 bases). The germline V and J ends were trimmed by 0 bases and 11 bases, with 20 bases remaining between them. The CDR3 contains 15 residues. Germline V gives CDR1 SGHRS, CDR2 YFSETQ. This CDR3 is CASSLATGEFSEAFF. CDR3 coding DNA: TGCGCCAGCAGCTTGGCGACGGGGGAGTTCTCGGAGGCTTTCTTT.

This clone was seen only once. This chain connects TRBV5-1 to TRBJ2-5; D unclear. Germline V gene data show CDR1 as SGHRS and CDR2 as YFSETQ. V was shortened by 1 base and J by 1 base, with 5 bases between the two germline ends. The CDR3 length is 13 residues. The CDR3 nucleotides are TGCGCCAGCAGCTTGTCCCCCCAAGAGACCCAGTACTTC. Translated: CASSLSPQETQYF.

In DNA form, the CDR3 reads TGTGCCAGCAGCCTACAGGGGGCCTCCTACGAGCAGTACTTC. Its translation: CASSLQGASYEQYF. This sequence joins TRBV7-9 and TRBJ2-7, with 9 bases matching TRBD1. The V and J ends lost 5 bases and 0 bases, in that order; junction bases with no gene match: 2. The germline V gene encodes CDR1 SEHNR and CDR2 FQNEAQ (reference sequence). CDR3 length: 14 residues.

J is TRBJ2-7 and V is TRBV18; 9 nucleotides align to TRBD1. Germline CDR1 is KGHSH and CDR2 is LQKENI. There are 15 residues in the CDR3. Trimming cost V 6 bases and J 1 base; bases outside gene matches: 7. The CDR3 nucleotides are TGTGCCAGCTCCGGAGACAGGGGGGCGTCCTACGAGCAGTACTTC. Protein product: CASSGDRGASYEQYF.

J is TRBJ2-3 and V is TRBV5-6; 10 nucleotides line up with TRBD1. Germline assignment: CDR1 SGHDT and CDR2 YYEEEE. V lost 3 bases and J lost 6; bases outside the gene matches: 4. The CDR3 covers 14 residues. In DNA form, the CDR3 reads TGTGCCAGCAGCTCGACAGGGGGCGCGGATACGCAGTATTTT. Encoded protein: CASSSTGGADTQYF.

The genes are TRBV27 and TRBJ1-6, with D hard to call. V gave up 3 bases and J gave up 0 bases, with 6 bases separating them. Germline lookup yields CDR1 MNHEY and CDR2 SMNVEV (reference sequence). This CDR3 spans 15 amino acids. In DNA form, the CDR3 reads TGTGCCAGCAGTTTCGGGAGCTCCTATAATTCACCCCTCCACTTT. It encodes CASSFGSSYNSPLHF.